These 26 T cell receptor beta chains were all obtained from the same sample, sequenced in a study of blood T cell repertoires in COVID-19. Only in-frame clones appear in the TCRdb table, and some are missing; sequencing was by immunoSEQ multiplex PCR. Of around 430,000 clones listed, 80% to 90% were seen once; the top ten hold approximately 9.3%. The specimen sequenced was PBMCs or T cells enriched from blood (not recorded which). The receptors derive from a woman between 45 and 65 years old who had recovered from COVID-19.

This clone showed up many times. This chain joins TRBV7-9 and TRBJ1-5; the D gene is possibly TRBD1 (5 bases). Trimming removed 4 bases from V and 5 bases from J, with 9 bases in between. CDR1 and CDR2 (germline): SEHNR, FQNEAQ (reference sequence). The CDR3 is made up of 13 amino acids. The CDR3 is CASSWGGDQPQHF. CDR3 sequence (DNA): TGTGCCAGCAGCTGGGGGGGAGATCAGCCCCAGCATTTT.

The table lists this clone with a count of one. The chain is built from TRBV5-1 and TRBJ1-4; 7 bases are a match to TRBD1. V shed 0 bases, J shed 1 base, and the junction held 0 bases outside the gene matches. Germline V gene lookup returns CDR1 SGHRS and CDR2 YFSETQ. The CDR3 spans 15 residues. The DNA for the CDR3 is TGCGCCAGCAGCTTGGACAGGGGAACTAATGAAAAACTGTTTTTT. Encoded protein: CASSLDRGTNEKLFF.

V is TRBV9 and J is TRBJ2-5; TRBD2 is a possible D gene (6 bases). Germline V gene data show CDR1 as SGDLS and CDR2 as YYNGEE. V was cut by 4 bases and J by 1 base, with 17 bases left in between. The CDR3 length is 16 residues. The CDR3 DNA follows: TGTGCCAGCAGCTCCTGGGCCGTGGGGGGCCAAGAGACCCAGTACTTC. Translation: CASSSWAVGGQETQYF.

The chain has TRBV27 and TRBJ2-7; D may be TRBD1 (7 bases). Germline CDR1 reads MNHEY; CDR2 reads SMNVEV (reference sequence). V was shortened by 5 bases and J by 8 bases, with 19 bases between the two germline ends. This CDR3 has 14 amino acids. Here the CDR3 DNA reads TGTGCCAGCAGTCCCTCAGGGGGGTTAAATCAGCAGTACTTC. Translation gives CASSPSGGLNQQYF.

CDR3 protein: CASSYRGARVDTQYF. The CDR3, as DNA: TGTGCCAGCAGTTACCGGGGGGCTCGCGTTGATACGCAGTATTTT. The V gene is TRBV6-5, the J gene TRBJ2-3, with D perhaps matching TRBD2 (7 bases). V was clipped by 2 bases and J by 6 bases, with 15 bases between them. In germline, CDR1 is MNHEY, CDR2 SVGAGI. The CDR3 is 15 amino acids.

V usage is TRBV18 and J usage is TRBJ2-3; D perhaps matches TRBD2 (6 bases). The CDR3 covers 13 residues. The V end was cut by 6 bases, the J end by 5 bases, with 12 bases between. From germline, CDR1 is KGHSH and CDR2 LQKENI. The CDR3 sequence: CASSPGTEDTQYF. CDR3 bases: TGTGCCAGCTCTCCCGGGACTGAAGATACGCAGTATTTT.

This clone was seen a single time. In DNA form, the CDR3 reads TGTGCCAGCAGTCACCGACAGGCGAACACTGAAGCTTTCTTT. This sequence encodes CASSHRQANTEAFF. This chain connects TRBV6-5 to TRBJ1-1; perhaps TRBD1 as D (6 bases). The CDR3 extends over 14 amino acids. Germline values: CDR1 MNHEY, CDR2 SVGAGI. V shed 5 bases and J shed 1 base, with 11 bases lying between them.

The chain combines TRBV20-1 with TRBJ2-3, with D possibly being TRBD1 (5 bases). The CDR3 extends over 10 amino acids. The V gene's germline CDR1 is DFQATT and CDR2 SNEGSKA (reference sequence). The CDR3 sequence is CSWGHLTQYF. In DNA, the CDR3 is TGCAGCTGGGGCCATCTTACGCAGTATTTT.

V and J are TRBV7-2 and TRBJ1-6, with D perhaps TRBD1 (6 bases). The germline CDR1 and CDR2 sequences are SGHTA and FQGNSA. This CDR3 contains 17 residues. Trimming took off 0 bases at V and 2 bases at J, with 11 bases between the two ends. In DNA, the CDR3 is TGTGCCAGCAGCTTAGCCCCACAGGGTCCCTATAATTCACCCCTCCACTTT. Protein: CASSLAPQGPYNSPLHF.

In regard to this clone: An end of the junction does not agree with germline; a read error may underlie this. This chain links TRBV7-7 with TRBJ2-5; 10 positions agree with TRBD2. Germline lookup yields CDR1 SSHAT and CDR2 FNYEAQ (reference sequence). CDR3 length: 16 residues. CDR3 DNA: TGTGCTAGCAGCTTAGTGGCTAGCGGGGGCCAAGAGACCCAGTACTTC. Protein sequence: CASSLVASGGQETQYF.

This chain links TRBV7-2 with TRBJ2-2; D unresolved. V was shortened by 3 bases and J by 6 bases, with 8 bases between the two germline ends. Per the germline V gene, CDR1 is SGHTA and CDR2 is FQGNSA. This CDR3 comprises 13 residues. CDR3 in DNA: TGTGCCAGCAGCTTCTCTCTCTCCGGGGAGCTGTTTTTT. Translation: CASSFSLSGELFF.

The chain carries TRBV7-3 and TRBJ1-2, with D perhaps matching TRBD1 (5 bases). V was pared by 1 base and J by 7 bases, with 10 bases between. Germline loops: CDR1 SGHTA, CDR2 FQGTGA. This CDR3 has 13 amino acids. The CDR3 loop reads CASSLSLGAGYTF. The CDR3 region has the DNA TGTGCCAGCAGCTTAAGTCTTGGGGCTGGCTACACCTTC.

The V and J genes are TRBV28 and TRBJ1-6, with TRBD1 matching 8 bases. This CDR3 has 15 residues. The germline V gene encodes CDR1 MDHEN and CDR2 SYDVKM. After removal of 9 bases from V and 9 bases from J, the junction contained 13 bases not matched to a gene. Here the CDR3 reads CASRGWTGSFSPLHF. In nucleotides, the CDR3 is TGTGCCAGTCGGGGGTGGACAGGGTCTTTTTCACCCCTCCACTTT.

The chain links TRBV7-2 to TRBJ2-5, with a weak D call TRBD2 (7 bases). The CDR3 has 17 residues. Germline V lookup: CDR1 SGHTA, CDR2 FQGNSA. V dropped 2 bases and J dropped 0 bases, with 16 bases sitting between them. The CDR3 DNA sequence: TGTGCCAGCAGCTTATTCGGGGGCGGGGGTTACCAAGAGACCCAGTACTTC. Translating gives CASSLFGGGGYQETQYF.

This clone showed up just a few times. The genes are TRBV6-6 and TRBJ2-5; the match to TRBD1 covers 7 bases. This CDR3 region has 13 residues. The trim removed 6 bases at V and 5 bases at J, leaving 6 bases unmatched. Germline CDR1 reads MNHNY; CDR2 reads SVGAGI (reference sequence). The CDR3 loop reads CASSSTGLETQYF. Here the CDR3 DNA reads TGTGCCAGCAGCTCGACAGGGTTGGAGACCCAGTACTTC.

This clone was seen a single time. The V gene is TRBV6-2 or TRBV6-3, the J gene TRBJ2-5, with 10 bases aligning to TRBD2. The CDR3 is made up of 15 amino acids. CDR1 and CDR2 from the germline V gene are MNHEY and SVGEGT. The V and J ends lost 6 bases and 9 bases, in that order; junction bases with no gene match: 13. DNA for the CDR3: TGTGCCAGCAGCCCGCTAGCGGGGGAGGGCCGGGCCCAGTACTTC. Translation gives CASSPLAGEGRAQYF.

This sequence joins TRBV3-1 (or the pseudogene TRBV3-2) and TRBJ1-1, with 9 bases matching TRBD1. Per the germline V gene, CDR1 is LGHDT and CDR2 is YNNKEL (reference sequence). The CDR3 loop spans 14 amino acids. V trimming: 6 bases; J trimming: 4 bases; junction bases outside the gene matches: 6. The DNA for the CDR3 is TGTGCCAGCAGGGGGACAGGGCTGGGCACTGAAGCTTTCTTT. Protein product: CASRGTGLGTEAFF.

The V call is TRBV18, the J call TRBJ1-1; D gene unclear. Germline CDR1 reads KGHSH; CDR2 reads LQKENI. The ends were cut back, 3 bases at V and 6 bases at J, with 14 bases in the middle. This CDR3 is 14 amino acids long. CDR3 sequence: CASSPGRQVPEAFF. For the CDR3, the DNA is TGTGCCAGCTCACCTGGGAGACAAGTTCCTGAAGCTTTCTTT.

V and J are TRBV7-3 and TRBJ1-1, with D possibly TRBD1 on 6 matching bases. The CDR3 extends over 14 amino acids. CDR1 is SGHTA, CDR2 FQGTGA, per germline. V lost 5 bases and J 1 base, leaving 11 bases between the germline ends. The CDR3 nucleotides are TGTGCCAGCAGCCCGACCAGGGGGAACACTGAAGCTTTCTTT. Protein: CASSPTRGNTEAFF.

This chain links TRBV7-8 with TRBJ2-2; TRBD1 agrees at 8 bases. CDR1 SGHVS and CDR2 FQNEAQ come from the germline V gene. This CDR3 is 15 amino acids long. V gave up 5 bases and J gave up 0 bases; unmatched junction bases: 2. The CDR3 here is CASSQGQANTGELFF. CDR3 in DNA: TGTGCCAGCAGCCAGGGACAGGCGAACACCGGGGAGCTGTTTTTT.

This clone was counted a few times. This rearrangement joins TRBV3-1 (or the pseudogene TRBV3-2) to TRBJ1-4, with D uncertain. CDR1 and CDR2 from the germline V gene are LGHDT and YNNKEL (reference sequence). The germline V and J ends were trimmed by 1 base and 0 bases, with 9 bases remaining between them. This CDR3 contains 16 residues. The DNA for the CDR3 is TGTGCCAGCAGCCAAGCTCGGGTTGCAACTAATGAAAAACTGTTTTTT. Encoded protein: CASSQARVATNEKLFF.

The chain joins TRBV7-9 to TRBJ2-1, with D perhaps TRBD1 (6 bases). CDR3 size: 15 residues. V was pared by 3 bases and J by 0 bases, with 9 bases between. Germline CDR1 reads SEHNR; CDR2 reads FQNEAQ (reference sequence). CDR3 nucleotides: TGTGCCAGCAGCTTGCAGGGGAACTCCTACAATGAGCAGTTCTTC. Amino acids: CASSLQGNSYNEQFF.

This clone appeared once. The V call is TRBV4-2, the J call TRBJ2-7; a possible D gene is TRBD2 (5 bases). Germline CDR1 and CDR2: LGHNA and YNFKEQ. The V end lost 0 bases, the J end lost 0 bases, and 12 bases lay between the germline ends. The CDR3 has 16 amino acids. The CDR3 here is CASSQDWRATSYEQYF. The CDR3 DNA follows: TGTGCCAGCAGCCAAGATTGGCGGGCCACCTCCTACGAGCAGTACTTC.

The chain combines TRBV2 with TRBJ1-6; D may be TRBD1 (5 bases). Germline V gene lookup returns CDR1 SNHLY and CDR2 FYNNEI. V gave up 4 bases and J gave up 7 bases, with 11 bases separating them. The CDR3 is 14 residues long. This CDR3 reads CASSVLQENSPLHF. Here the CDR3 DNA reads TGTGCCAGCAGTGTTTTACAGGAAAATTCACCCCTCCACTTT.

The chain recombines TRBV4-3 with TRBJ1-1; D might be TRBD1 (6 bases). V gave up 4 bases and J gave up 1 base, with 10 bases separating them. The germline V gene encodes CDR1 LGHNA and CDR2 YSLEER. The CDR3 contains 14 residues. The CDR3 DNA sequence: TGCGCCAGCAGCCTACAGGGCAAGAACACTGAAGCTTTCTTT. Protein product: CASSLQGKNTEAFF.

V gene TRBV30 combines with J gene TRBJ1-6, with D perhaps TRBD1 (6 bases). The V end was cut by 5 bases, the J end by 1 base, with 21 bases between. The length of the CDR3 is 18 residues. CDR1 is GTSNPN, CDR2 SVGIG, per germline (reference sequence). Here the CDR3 reads CAWYRTTGQFSYNSPLHF. The CDR3 region has the DNA TGTGCCTGGTATCGGACGACAGGTCAGTTTTCCTATAATTCACCCCTCCACTTT.